The T cell receptor beta chain described here comes from a study of blood T cell repertoires in COVID-19. About the research overall: The cDNA or gDNA used as material had been derived from T cells, B-cell-depleted T cells, or PBMCs.

Authors' analysis steps: By means of reference gene primer amplification, nucleated cell counts were estimated. Clones were sequenced by immunoSEQ multiplex PCR, and TCRdb holds only the in-frame ones, with some missing. V and J calls and clone size come straight from that table; D and trimming were deduced from the DNA. The sample consists of 93,000 or so clones, roughly 87% of them appearing once. Germline loops: CDR1 KGHSH, CDR2 LQKENI. V lost 4 bases and J 9 bases, leaving 16 bases between the germline ends. This CDR3 has 14 amino acids. The receptor was derived from a man aged 50 to 60 in a cohort sampled during active COVID-19. The specimen was peripheral blood. The rearrangement joins TRBV18 to TRBJ2-1; D perhaps matches TRBD2 (6 bases). In DNA form, the CDR3 reads TGTGCCAGCTCACAACCGGGGTCCGGGGGTGAGCAGTTCTTC. Residues: CASSQPGSGGEQFF.